This T cell receptor beta chain was found in a study of response to subunit inactivated influenza vaccine. The CDR3 has 12 amino acids. Comments on this clonotype: The junction and the germline gene differ at one end; a read error may be behind it.

Each CDR3 protein gets one entry after TCRdb re-called the RT-PCR reads with MiXCR. The table shows 700,000 to 900,000 distinct CDR3 sequences, with around 20% occurring only once. The chain recombines TRBV12-3 or TRBV12-4 with TRBJ2-3; TRBD1 matches 9 bases. The sample was PBMCs from blood, taken around 5 days after vaccination. The TCR sequence derives from a man over 45 who received an inactivated influenza vaccine. DNA of the CDR3: TGTGCCAGCACTTTATCGACAGGGGGGCAGTATTTT. Protein sequence: CASTLSTGGQYF.